The 22 T cell receptor beta chains in this list originate from one sample, sequenced in a study of cytomegalovirus exposure and HLA in healthy donors. TCRdb's table, derived via immunoSEQ multiplex PCR, lists solely in-frame clones and lacks some. The repertoire holds fewer than 350,000 clones, approximately 88% seen once, with approximately 0.9% in the top ten. The sequencing sample was made of PBMCs. Source of these receptors: a woman younger than 35 in good health and CMV-seronegative.

This chain uses TRBV28 with TRBJ1-2, with D perhaps TRBD1 (5 bases). Per the germline V gene, CDR1 is MDHEN and CDR2 is SYDVKM. V lost 8 bases and J 4 bases, leaving 8 bases between the germline ends. The CDR3 extends over 11 amino acids. CDR3 sequence (DNA): TGTGCCAGCGGGACTGCCTATGGCTACACCTTC. Encoded protein: CASGTAYGYTF.

The genes are TRBV6-1 and TRBJ1-1; D is unclear. V lost 1 base to trimming and J lost 8 bases, with 8 bases between them. CDR1 MNHNS and CDR2 SASEGT come from the germline V gene. The CDR3 length is 12 residues. The CDR3 region has the DNA TGTGCCAGCAGTGAAGTTAGATTCGAAGCTTTCTTT. As protein: CASSEVRFEAFF.

This chain links TRBV28 with TRBJ1-1; no reliable D call. CDR3 length: 13 amino acids. V shed 8 bases and J shed 2 bases, with 12 bases lying between them. Germline loops: CDR1 MDHEN, CDR2 SYDVKM. In DNA, the CDR3 is TGTGCCAGCGGTGAGGGCCTCAACACTGAAGCTTTCTTT. Protein sequence: CASGEGLNTEAFF.

This chain links TRBV30 with TRBJ2-5; perhaps TRBD2 as D (5 bases). Germline-derived CDR1 and CDR2 are GTSNPN and SVGIG (reference sequence). The V end was cut by 2 bases, the J end by 5 bases, with 12 bases between. The CDR3 is 13 amino acids. CDR3 nucleotide sequence: TGTGCCTGGAGTATCCGGGAATGGGAGACCCAGTACTTC. This gives the protein CAWSIREWETQYF. Looking up the rest from reference TRBV30 and TRBJ2-5 gives the full variable domain: SQTIHQWPATLVQPVGSPLSLECTVEGTSNPNLYWYRQAAGRGLQLLFYSVGIGQISSEVPQNLSASRPQDRQFILSSKKLLLSDSGFYLCAWSIREWETQYFGPGTRLLVL.

The chain has TRBV15 and TRBJ1-5, with D uncertain. V was pared by 0 bases and J by 5 bases, with 14 bases between. CDR3 length: 16 residues. Germline V lookup: CDR1 LNHNV, CDR2 YYDKDF (reference sequence). The CDR3 reads CATSRDLPGVYQPQHF. CDR3 DNA: TGTGCCACCAGCAGAGATCTGCCGGGAGTTTATCAGCCCCAGCATTTT.

This sequence joins TRBV15 and TRBJ2-5; 7 bases align to TRBD2. The CDR3 contains 16 residues. CDR1 and CDR2 from the germline V gene are LNHNV and YYDKDF (reference sequence). V was pared by 7 bases and J by 7 bases, with 18 bases of the junction left unmatched. The CDR3 DNA follows: TGTGCCACCATGGGGCTGGCGGGGGTAGATCGGGGGACCCAGTACTTC. It yields the protein CATMGLAGVDRGTQYF.

The chain links TRBV7-6 to TRBJ2-7, with 7 bases matching TRBD1. The germline gives CDR1 SGHVS, CDR2 FNYEAQ. The CDR3 is 15 residues long. V dropped 4 bases and J dropped 6; count of bases not matched to a gene: 12. DNA for the CDR3: TGTGCCAGCAGCTGGGGAGAGGGGGCCCCTGGCGAGCAGTACTTC. It is translated as CASSWGEGAPGEQYF.

The rearrangement links TRBV9 to TRBJ2-3; tentatively, D is TRBD1 (6 bases). The CDR3 runs to 15 residues. Trimming shortened V by 1 base and J by 5 bases, and 14 bases separated the two germline ends. The germline gives CDR1 SGDLS, CDR2 YYNGEE. The DNA of the CDR3 is TGTGCCAGCAGCGTATGGTGGGGGCGAGGAGATACGCAGTATTTT. It codes for CASSVWWGRGDTQYF.

The gene calls are TRBV27 and TRBJ2-7, with a tentative D call TRBD1 (6 bases). Germline CDR1 is MNHEY and CDR2 is SMNVEV (reference sequence). The V end lost 2 bases, the J end lost 6 bases, and 14 bases lay between the germline ends. The CDR3 is 14 residues long. CDR3 protein: CASSLGGHGSEQYF. The CDR3 DNA is TGTGCCAGCAGTTTAGGGGGCCACGGTAGCGAGCAGTACTTC.

Remarks on this clone: The identical CDR3 is also encoded by other nucleotide sequences in the sample. The CDR3: CASSVASSSYEQYF. CDR3 DNA: TGTGCCAGCAGCGTCGCTAGTAGCTCCTACGAGCAGTACTTC. J is TRBJ2-7 and V is TRBV9; D call uncertain. The CDR3 is 14 residues long. Germline V gene data show CDR1 as SGDLS and CDR2 as YYNGEE. The V end lost 2 bases, the J end lost 0 bases, and 9 bases lay between the germline ends. Together with reference TRBV9 and TRBJ2-7, the CDR3 gives the full variable domain: DSGVTQTPKHLITATGQRVTLRCSPRSGDLSVYWYQQSLDQGLQFLIQYYNGEERAKGNILERFSAQQFPDLHSELNLSSLELGDSALYFCASSVASSSYEQYFGPGTRLTVT.

V is TRBV15 and J is TRBJ1-4; TRBD1 might be the D (5 bases). Germline V CDR1 and CDR2: LNHNV, YYDKDF (reference sequence). Trimming cost V 1 base and J 3 bases, with 9 bases left between them. The CDR3 is 15 amino acids. CDR3 sequence reads: CATSRGGSANEKLFF. CDR3 sequence (DNA): TGTGCCACCAGCAGAGGGGGCAGTGCTAATGAAAAACTGTTTTTT.

The chain has TRBV16 and TRBJ2-1; D may be TRBD1 (5 bases). Germline values: CDR1 KGHSY, CDR2 FQNENV. CDR3 length equals 16 residues. The V end lost 0 bases, the J end lost 2 bases, and 11 bases lay between the germline ends. CDR3 nucleotides: TGTGCCAGCAGCCAATCGGCCAACAGGCCCTACAATGAGCAGTTCTTC. Its protein product is CASSQSANRPYNEQFF.

This clone was picked up one time. V gene TRBV7-6 combines with J gene TRBJ2-7; 9 bases line up with TRBD2. The germline CDR1 and CDR2 sequences are SGHVS and FNYEAQ. This CDR3 has 14 amino acids. The J segment lost 2 bases and the V segment lost 5 bases, leaving 4 bases of the junction unmatched. CDR3 region: CASSPGTSPYEQYF. The DNA for the CDR3 is TGTGCCAGCAGCCCCGGGACTAGCCCCTACGAGCAGTACTTC.

This clone occurred once. The V call is TRBV2, the J call TRBJ1-1, with a possible D match to TRBD1 (5 bases). This CDR3 has 15 residues. Deletions cut 4 bases from V and 4 bases from J, with 16 bases between. Germline V gives CDR1 SNHLY, CDR2 FYNNEI. CDR3 sequence: CASSGEDNGATEAFF. In DNA, the CDR3 is TGTGCCAGCAGTGGGGAGGACAACGGGGCCACTGAAGCTTTCTTT.

V and J are TRBV19 and TRBJ1-1; TRBD1 is a possible D gene (5 bases). This CDR3 has 15 amino acids. The V end was cut by 6 bases, the J end by 4 bases, with 18 bases between. Looked up from germline, CDR1 is LNHDA and CDR2 is SQIVND (reference sequence). CDR3 sequence (DNA): TGTGCCAGTAGGGGCGGGGGATGGTTGGTCACTGAAGCTTTCTTT. Translated, it gives CASRGGGWLVTEAFF.

The V gene is TRBV5-5, the J gene TRBJ2-7, with 14 bases that match TRBD2. V shed 5 bases and J 3 bases; nucleotides not matched to a gene: 13. The CDR3 is 18 amino acids. CDR1 and CDR2 from the germline V gene are SGHKS and YYEKEE (reference sequence). The CDR3 DNA reads TGTGCCAGCAGTTTTAGACTAGCGGGAGGGCCGGGGTTCTACGAGCAGTACTTC. This gives the protein CASSFRLAGGPGFYEQYF.

V and J are TRBV5-1 and TRBJ2-7, with a weak D call TRBD1 (6 bases). Germline CDR1 SGHRS, CDR2 YFSETQ. Trimming left V 4 bases short and J 3 bases short, with 17 bases between. The CDR3 runs to 15 residues. The CDR3 DNA reads TGCGCCAGCAGCCCCTTGGCAGGGGTAATCTACGAGCAGTACTTC. Its protein is CASSPLAGVIYEQYF.

This clone was seen more than once but under ten times. This sequence joins TRBV2 and TRBJ1-4; 7 bases agree with TRBD1. V lost 5 bases to trimming and J lost 5 bases; unmatched junction nucleotides: 5. The germline gives CDR1 SNHLY, CDR2 FYNNEI. The CDR3 runs 14 residues. The DNA for the CDR3 is TGTGCCAGCAGTCAGACAGGGCTGAATGAAAAACTGTTTTTT. As protein: CASSQTGLNEKLFF.

The gene calls are TRBV14 and TRBJ2-7; 12 positions agree with TRBD2. V shed 4 bases and J 8 bases; nucleotides not matched to a gene: 12. CDR1 is SGHDN, CDR2 FVKESK, per germline. The CDR3 runs to 16 residues. In DNA, the CDR3 is TGTGCCAGCAGCCCCTTACCGGGACTAGCGGGTCCCCAGCAGTACTTC. Translation gives CASSPLPGLAGPQQYF.

The genes are TRBV28 and TRBJ2-1, with D possibly being TRBD2 (6 bases). V was cut by 6 bases and J by 13 bases, with 16 bases left in between. This CDR3 region has 12 residues. CDR1 is MDHEN and CDR2 is SYDVKM in the germline V gene. The CDR3 bases are TGTGCCAGCAGCTGGAAAGGACTATATCAGTTCTTC. Protein product: CASSWKGLYQFF. Complete variable domain (other parts from reference TRBV28 and TRBJ2-1): DVKVTQSSRYLVKRTGEKVFLECVQDMDHENMFWYRQDPGLGLRLIYFSYDVKMKEKGDIPEGYSVSREKKERFSLILESASTNQTSMYLCASSWKGLYQFFGPGTRLTVL.

The chain carries TRBV7-2 and TRBJ2-3; D not resolved. The V gene's germline CDR1 is SGHTA and CDR2 FQGNSA. V dropped 8 bases and J dropped 2 bases, with 5 bases sitting between them. This CDR3 spans 11 amino acids. Written as DNA, the CDR3 is TGTGCCAGCTATTACACAGATACGCAGTATTTT. Protein sequence: CASYYTDTQYF.

The chain carries TRBV4-1 and TRBJ2-7, with 7 bases aligning to TRBD2. V lost 3 bases and J lost 2; bases outside the gene matches: 10. The CDR3 loop spans 16 amino acids. The germline V gene has CDR1 MGHRA and CDR2 YSYEKL. As DNA, the CDR3 is TGCGCCAGCAGCCAGACCGCCATGGGAGGGACCTACGAGCAGTACTTC. It encodes CASSQTAMGGTYEQYF.